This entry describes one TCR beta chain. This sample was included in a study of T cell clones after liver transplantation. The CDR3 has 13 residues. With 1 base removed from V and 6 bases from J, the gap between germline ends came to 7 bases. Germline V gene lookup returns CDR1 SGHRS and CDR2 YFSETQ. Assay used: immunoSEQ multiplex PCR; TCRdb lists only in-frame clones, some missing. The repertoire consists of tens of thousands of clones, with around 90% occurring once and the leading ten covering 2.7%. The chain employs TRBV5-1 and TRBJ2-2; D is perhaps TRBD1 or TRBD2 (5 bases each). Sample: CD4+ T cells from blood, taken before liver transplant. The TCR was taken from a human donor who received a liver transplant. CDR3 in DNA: TGCGCCAGCAGCTTGATGGGGGCCGGGGAGCTGTTTTTT. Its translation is CASSLMGAGELFF.